These T cell receptor beta chains were read from a single sample in a study of cytomegalovirus exposure and HLA in healthy donors. TCRdb keeps only in-frame clones here, not all; method: immunoSEQ multiplex PCR. The sample shows roughly 99,000 clones, around 72% of them seen only once. Sample: PBMCs. These receptors originate from a male donor in good health and CMV-seronegative. Each CDR3 is given with its conserved first and last residue. The D gene is left open where the match is weak. Clone sizes are given selectively: once, few, many, or a class where the clone is expanded.

>-|TRBV11-1|TRBJ2-5|TRBD2
CASSSPSGRYQETQYF
TGTGCCAGCAGCTCCCCCAGCGGGAGGTACCAAGAGACCCAGTACTTC
>-|TRBV6-1|TRBJ1-4|-
CASSEAGATTNEKLFF
TGTGCCAGCAGTGAAGCGGGGGCGACAACTAATGAAAAACTGTTTTTT
>-|TRBV5-6|TRBJ1-4|-
CASSQLGPRANEKLFF
TGTGCCAGCAGCCAACTTGGGCCGCGGGCTAATGAAAAACTGTTTTTT
>-|TRBV27|TRBJ2-7|TRBD2
CASSLSGLGALTRFEQYF
TGTGCCAGCAGTTTATCGGGACTAGGGGCTTTAACCCGCTTCGAGCAGTACTTC
>few|TRBV5-4|TRBJ2-1|TRBD1
CASSVWDRYNEQFF
TGTGCCAGCAGCGTATGGGACAGATACAATGAGCAGTTCTTC
>-|TRBV7-9|TRBJ2-1|-
CASSLFSLGSGDEQFF
TGTGCCAGCAGCTTATTTTCCCTCGGGAGTGGTGATGAGCAGTTCTTC
>few|TRBV9|TRBJ2-7|-
CASSADDRPSYEQYF
TGTGCCAGCAGCGCTGACGACAGGCCCTCCTACGAGCAGTACTTC
>-|TRBV5-4|TRBJ1-3|-
CASSQGNTIYF
TGTGCCAGCAGCCAAGGAAACACCATATATTTT
>-|TRBV29-1|TRBJ2-1|-
CSGRDNYNEQFF
TGCAGCGGCCGGGATAACTACAATGAGCAGTTCTTC
>-|TRBV11-3|TRBJ2-2|-
CASSLVSSTNTGELFF
TGTGCCAGCAGCTTAGTATCGTCGACTAACACCGGGGAGCTGTTTTTT
>-|TRBV29-1|TRBJ2-7|-
CSAGMDRSYEQYF
TGCAGCGCCGGCATGGACAGATCCTACGAGCAGTACTTC
>few|TRBV19|TRBJ2-2|-
CASSIAGYTGELFF
TGTGCCAGTAGTATAGCTGGCTACACCGGGGAGCTGTTTTTT
>-|TRBV7-2|TRBJ2-7|TRBD2
CASSPTLAGGRGEQYF
TGTGCCAGCAGCCCAACCCTAGCGGGAGGGCGAGGAGAGCAGTACTTC
>few|TRBV5-4|TRBJ1-1|TRBD1
CASSHPDRVNTEAFF
TGTGCCAGCAGTCACCCCGACAGGGTCAACACTGAAGCTTTCTTT
>-|TRBV6-5|TRBJ2-1|-
CASSWRDFINEQFF
TGTGCCAGCAGTTGGCGGGACTTCATCAATGAGCAGTTCTTC
>-|TRBV9|TRBJ2-1|-
CASSVKGDHSNYNEQFF
TGTGCCAGCAGCGTCAAGGGGGACCACAGTAACTACAATGAGCAGTTCTTC
>-|TRBV25-1|TRBJ2-7|-
CASSGGGGPYEQYF
TGTGCCAGCAGCGGGGGAGGTGGTCCCTACGAGCAGTACTTC
>-|TRBV27|TRBJ1-2|TRBD1
CASSSTGTGGLSYGYTF
TGTGCCAGCAGTTCCACCGGGACAGGGGGGTTGAGCTATGGCTACACCTTC
>-|TRBV19|TRBJ2-7|TRBD1
CASSTGPGTGQQYF
TGTGCCAGTAGTACCGGACCGGGGACAGGGCAGCAGTACTTC
>-|TRBV10-3|TRBJ1-1|-
CAISDGHRVNTEAFF
TGTGCCATCAGTGATGGCCACAGGGTGAACACTGAAGCTTTCTTT
>-|TRBV25-1|TRBJ2-3|TRBD1
CASTKQGAKSDTQYF
TGTGCCAGCACAAAACAGGGGGCGAAGTCAGATACGCAGTATTTT
>few|TRBV7-2|TRBJ2-7|-
CASSLGGTAGEQYF
TGTGCCAGCAGCTTAGGCGGTACGGCGGGAGAGCAGTACTTC
>-|TRBV5-4|TRBJ2-6|TRBD1
CASSAGTGASGANVLTF
TGTGCCAGCAGCGCCGGGACAGGGGCCTCTGGGGCCAACGTCCTGACTTTC
>-|TRBV28|TRBJ1-5|TRBD1
CASSPRQGGQPQHF
TGTGCCAGCAGTCCTCGACAGGGAGGTCAGCCCCAGCATTTT
>-|TRBV19|TRBJ1-4|-
CASRQEPHEKLFF
TGTGCCAGTCGACAGGAGCCCCATGAAAAACTGTTTTTT
>-|TRBV5-4|TRBJ1-3|-
CASSLATGNTIYF
TGTGCCAGCAGCTTGGCTACTGGAAACACCATATATTTT
>-|TRBV19|TRBJ2-1|TRBD2
CASSMLGLAGGNEQFF
TGTGCCAGTAGTATGCTAGGACTAGCGGGAGGGAATGAGCAGTTCTTC
>-|TRBV25-1|TRBJ1-4|TRBD1
CASSDGQGLREKLFF
TGTGCCAGCAGTGATGGACAGGGCCTTAGAGAAAAACTGTTTTTT
>few|TRBV6-1|TRBJ2-4|TRBD1
CASSEAGTALAKNIQYF
TGTGCCAGCAGTGAAGCTGGGACAGCACTAGCCAAAAACATTCAGTACTTC
>few|TRBV7-7|TRBJ2-2|-
CASSYTDRAGTGELFF
TGTGCCAGCAGCTATACCGACAGGGCGGGAACCGGGGAGCTGTTTTTT
>once|TRBV5-8|TRBJ2-7|TRBD1
CASSFDRADSYEQYF
TGTGCCAGCAGTTTCGACAGGGCCGACTCCTACGAGCAGTACTTC
>once|TRBV30|TRBJ2-5|-
CAWVWAETQYF
TGTGCCTGGGTCTGGGCGGAGACCCAGTACTTC
>-|TRBV19|TRBJ1-2|-
CASSSRRSSGYTF
TGTGCCAGTAGTTCTCGAAGGAGCTCTGGCTACACCTTC
>-|TRBV11-2|TRBJ2-7|TRBD1
CASSLWVTGTGSYEQYF
TGTGCCAGCAGCTTATGGGTAACCGGGACAGGGAGCTACGAGCAGTACTTC
>once|TRBV6-6|TRBJ2-5|-
CASSYRPSAETQYF
TGTGCCAGCAGTTACAGGCCTAGCGCAGAGACCCAGTACTTC
>-|TRBV9|TRBJ2-7|-
CASSVGGTTYEQYF
TGTGCCAGCAGCGTAGGAGGGACAACCTACGAGCAGTACTTC
>few|TRBV5-1|TRBJ2-7|-
CASSLSRGSYEQYF
TGCGCCAGCAGCTTGTCCAGGGGTTCCTACGAGCAGTACTTC
>-|TRBV21-1|TRBJ1-5|-
CASSKDSRYSNQPQHF
TGTGCCAGCAGCAAAGACAGCAGATATAGCAATCAGCCCCAGCATTTT
>few|TRBV29-1|TRBJ2-1|-
CSVDDYTGSSYNEQFF
TGCAGCGTTGACGATTATACGGGTAGCTCCTACAATGAGCAGTTCTTC
>few|TRBV9|TRBJ2-5|-
CASSVVGAVQETQYF
TGTGCCAGCAGCGTAGTAGGCGCGGTTCAAGAGACCCAGTACTTC
>once|TRBV6-5|TRBJ1-2|TRBD1
CAIRGTGVSLF
TGTGCCATACGAGGGACAGGGGTATCCCTCTTC
>few|TRBV2|TRBJ2-3|-
CASRDYTDTQYF
TGTGCCAGCAGGGACTACACAGATACGCAGTATTTT
>-|TRBV28|TRBJ2-7|-
CASSSIYYEQYF
TGTGCCAGCAGTTCCATCTACTACGAGCAGTACTTC
>-|TRBV4-3|TRBJ2-1|-
CASSLRRFTSIPLGYNEQFF
TGCGCCAGCAGCCTCAGGCGTTTTACTAGCATTCCCTTGGGCTACAATGAGCAGTTCTTC
>-|TRBV30|TRBJ1-3|-
CAWRGFRRASGNTIYF
TGTGCCTGGAGGGGGTTTAGGAGGGCCTCTGGAAACACCATATATTTT
>-|TRBV30|TRBJ2-7|-
CAWSVAPDITYEQYF
TGTGCCTGGAGTGTGGCCCCGGACATAACCTACGAGCAGTACTTC
>-|TRBV27|TRBJ2-7|TRBD2
CASSPGLAGIYEQYF
TGTGCCAGCAGCCCGGGACTAGCGGGAATTTACGAGCAGTACTTC
>once|TRBV4-3|TRBJ2-3|-
CASSQVSPGEVTDTQYF
TGCGCCAGCAGCCAAGTCTCCCCGGGGGAGGTCACAGATACGCAGTATTTT
>few|TRBV6-4|TRBJ1-5|TRBD1
CASSQGENQPQHF
TGTGCCAGCAGCCAGGGGGAAAACCAGCCCCAGCATTTT
>-|TRBV27|TRBJ1-5|-
CASSTGLQPQHF
TGTGCCAGCAGTACGGGGTTACAGCCCCAGCATTTT
>once|TRBV19|TRBJ2-5|-
CASRGQGLQETQYF
TGTGCCAGTAGGGGCCAGGGATTGCAGGAGACCCAGTACTTC